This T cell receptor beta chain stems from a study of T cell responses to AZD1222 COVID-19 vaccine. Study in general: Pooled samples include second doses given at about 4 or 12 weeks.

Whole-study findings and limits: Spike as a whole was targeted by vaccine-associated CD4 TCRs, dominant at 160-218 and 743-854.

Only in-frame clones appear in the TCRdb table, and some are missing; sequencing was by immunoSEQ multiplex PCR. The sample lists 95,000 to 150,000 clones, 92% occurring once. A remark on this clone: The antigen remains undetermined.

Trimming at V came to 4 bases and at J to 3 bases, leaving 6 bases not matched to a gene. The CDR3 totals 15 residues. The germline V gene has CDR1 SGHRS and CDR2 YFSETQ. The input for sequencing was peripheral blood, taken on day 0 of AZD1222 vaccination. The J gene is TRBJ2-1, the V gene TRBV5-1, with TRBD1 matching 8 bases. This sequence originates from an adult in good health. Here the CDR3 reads CASSPGQGGYNEQFF. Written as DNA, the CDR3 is TGCGCCAGCAGCCCTGGACAGGGAGGCTACAATGAGCAGTTCTTC.